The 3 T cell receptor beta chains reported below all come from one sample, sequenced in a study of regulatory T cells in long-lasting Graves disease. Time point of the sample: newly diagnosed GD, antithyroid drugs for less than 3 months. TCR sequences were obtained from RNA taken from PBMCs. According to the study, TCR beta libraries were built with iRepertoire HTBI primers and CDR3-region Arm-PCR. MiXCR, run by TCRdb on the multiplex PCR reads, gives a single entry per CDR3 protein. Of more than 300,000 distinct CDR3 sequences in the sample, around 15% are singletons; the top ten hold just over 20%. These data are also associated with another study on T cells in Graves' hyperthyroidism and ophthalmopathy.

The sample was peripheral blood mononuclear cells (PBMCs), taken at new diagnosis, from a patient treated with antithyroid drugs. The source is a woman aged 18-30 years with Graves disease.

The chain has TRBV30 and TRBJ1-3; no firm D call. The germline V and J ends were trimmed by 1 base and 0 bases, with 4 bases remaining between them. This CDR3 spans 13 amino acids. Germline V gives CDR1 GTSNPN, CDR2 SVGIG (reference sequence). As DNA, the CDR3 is TGTGCCTGGAGTGCATACTCTGGAAACACCATATATTTT. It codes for CAWSAYSGNTIYF. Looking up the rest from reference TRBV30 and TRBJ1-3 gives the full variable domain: SQTIHQWPATLVQPVGSPLSLECTVEGTSNPNLYWYRQAAGRGLQLLFYSVGIGQISSEVPQNLSASRPQDRQFILSSKKLLLSDSGFYLCAWSAYSGNTIYFGEGSWLTVV.

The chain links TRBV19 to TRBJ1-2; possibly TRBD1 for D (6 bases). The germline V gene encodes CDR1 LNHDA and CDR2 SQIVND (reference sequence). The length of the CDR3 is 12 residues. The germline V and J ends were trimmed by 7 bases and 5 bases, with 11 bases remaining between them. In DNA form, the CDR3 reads TGTGCCAGTATCGACAGGAGGTATGGCTACACCTTC. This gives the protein CASIDRRYGYTF.

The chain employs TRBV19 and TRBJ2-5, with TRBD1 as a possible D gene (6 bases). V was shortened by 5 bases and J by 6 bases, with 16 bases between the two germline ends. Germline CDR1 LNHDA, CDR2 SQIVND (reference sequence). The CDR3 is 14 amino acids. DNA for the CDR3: TGTGCCAGTAGTCTCTGGACAGATCGGAAGACCCAGTACTTC. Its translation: CASSLWTDRKTQYF.